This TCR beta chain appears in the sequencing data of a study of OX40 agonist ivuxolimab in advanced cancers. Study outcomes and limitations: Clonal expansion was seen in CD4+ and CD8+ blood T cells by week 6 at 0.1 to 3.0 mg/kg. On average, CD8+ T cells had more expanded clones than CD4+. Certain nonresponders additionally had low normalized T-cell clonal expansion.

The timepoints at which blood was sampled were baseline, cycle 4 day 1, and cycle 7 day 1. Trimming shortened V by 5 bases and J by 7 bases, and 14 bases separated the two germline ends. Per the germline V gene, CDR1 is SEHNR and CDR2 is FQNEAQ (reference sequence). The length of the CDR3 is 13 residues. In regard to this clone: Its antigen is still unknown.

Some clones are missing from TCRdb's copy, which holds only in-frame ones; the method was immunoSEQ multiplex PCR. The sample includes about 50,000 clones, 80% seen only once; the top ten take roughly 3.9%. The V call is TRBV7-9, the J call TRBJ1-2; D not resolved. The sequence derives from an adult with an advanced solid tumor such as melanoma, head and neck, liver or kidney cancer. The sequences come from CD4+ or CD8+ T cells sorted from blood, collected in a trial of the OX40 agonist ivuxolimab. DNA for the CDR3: TGTGCCAGCAGCCCTGGGAGGGAGCGTGGCTACACCTTC. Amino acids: CASSPGRERGYTF. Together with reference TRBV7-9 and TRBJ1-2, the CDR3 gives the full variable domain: DTGVSQNPRHKITKRGQNVTFRCDPISEHNRLYWYRQTLGQGPEFLTYFQNEAQLEKSRLLSDRFSAERPKGSFSTLEIQRTEQGDSAMYLCASSPGRERGYTFGSGTRLTVV.